Listed here are 17 T cell receptor beta chains from one sample, sequenced in a study of human T cells and chemical hapten exposure. Time point in this sample: pre-sensitization, week 0. Treatment in this sample: therapeutic diphenylcyclopropenone sensitization with weekly scalp DPC. TCRdb re-analysed the RACE reads in MiXCR, keeping a single row per CDR3 protein. Found here are approximately 50,000 distinct CDR3 sequences, approximately 10% of them singletons; the top ten hold around 4.1%. The source was whole blood, collected in connection with sensitization to the hapten diphenylcyclopropenone (DPC). These receptors all stem from a woman aged 40-49 years with alopecia areata. Some clones in this sample may be carry-over from other donors' samples.

The J gene is TRBJ1-2, the V gene TRBV20-1, with D unclear. Germline V CDR1 and CDR2: DFQATT, SNEGSKA (reference sequence). V was clipped by 0 bases and J by 5 bases, with 13 bases between them. This CDR3 contains 14 residues. The CDR3 DNA reads TGCAGTGCTAGAGAGGCCTCAAGGGTTTATGGCTACACCTTC. Residues: CSAREASRVYGYTF.

The J gene is TRBJ2-7, the V gene TRBV11-2; TRBD1 matches at 7 bases. The junction had 3 bases not matched to a gene; V was cut back by 3 bases and J by 1 base. The CDR3 length is 14 residues. Germline values: CDR1 SGHAT, CDR2 FQNNGV. This CDR3 reads CASSFTTGSYEQYF. The CDR3 DNA is TGTGCCAGCAGCTTTACGACAGGGTCCTACGAGCAGTACTTC.

This clonotype was recorded many times. J is TRBJ2-2 and V is TRBV7-7; 10 bases map to TRBD2. Looked up from germline, CDR1 is SSHAT and CDR2 is FNYEAQ (reference sequence). After removal of 6 bases from V and 3 bases from J, the junction contained 4 bases not matched to a gene. The CDR3 length is 15 residues. CDR3 bases: TGTGCCAGCAGTCTAGCGGGAGCGCACACCGGGGAGCTGTTTTTT. Translated: CASSLAGAHTGELFF.

This clonotype has more than one count but fewer than ten. This chain links TRBV12-3 or TRBV12-4 with TRBJ1-3; tentative D call: TRBD1 (6 bases). The CDR3 is 13 amino acids. Trimming took off 7 bases at V and 12 bases at J, with 19 bases between the two ends. CDR3 DNA sequence: TGTGCCAGCACCCCGGGACACGGGCTGCGCATATATTTT. It is translated as CASTPGHGLRIYF.

This clonotype was detected many times. This chain connects TRBV6-2 or TRBV6-3 to TRBJ1-1; maybe TRBD1 (5 bases). This CDR3 contains 14 residues. V dropped 6 bases and J dropped 5 bases, with 16 bases sitting between them. Germline V gene sequence: CDR1 MNHEY, CDR2 SVGEGT. CDR3 in amino acids: CASRQFGGSTEAFF. As DNA, the CDR3 is TGTGCCAGCAGACAATTTGGGGGGTCTACTGAAGCTTTCTTT.

The table lists this clonotype with many counts. The gene calls are TRBV11-2 and TRBJ2-3; D call uncertain. This CDR3 is 16 amino acids long. Germline V gene lookup returns CDR1 SGHAT and CDR2 FQNNGV. Deletions cut 5 bases from V and 1 base from J, with 16 bases between. The CDR3 loop reads CASSHFRASRTDTQYF. Written as DNA, the CDR3 is TGTGCCAGCAGCCATTTTAGAGCGTCACGCACAGATACGCAGTATTTT.

This chain uses TRBV29-1 with TRBJ2-1; D is unclear. CDR3 length: 11 amino acids. The germline V gene encodes CDR1 SQVTM and CDR2 ANQGSEA. V was clipped by 7 bases and J by 6 bases, with 10 bases between them. The CDR3 coding sequence is TGCAGCGCCCGGTTCGTCAATGAGCAGTTCTTC. Its protein product is CSARFVNEQFF.

Many counts were recorded for this clonotype. The chain carries TRBV20-1 and TRBJ1-5; 7 nucleotides agree with TRBD1. V was pared by 7 bases and J by 0 bases, with 12 bases of the junction left unmatched. The CDR3 has 16 amino acids. CDR1 and CDR2 from the germline V gene are DFQATT and SNEGSKA (reference sequence). CDR3 residues: CSVSPGTEYSNQPQHF. In nucleotides, the CDR3 is TGCAGTGTATCTCCCGGGACAGAGTATAGCAATCAGCCCCAGCATTTT.

The chain couples TRBV7-2 to TRBJ2-3; D uncertain. V was pared by 6 bases and J by 8 bases, with 9 bases between. The CDR3 has 11 amino acids. The germline CDR1 and CDR2 sequences are SGHTA and FQGNSA. CDR3 residues: CASRLSGTQYF. The CDR3 nucleotides are TGTGCCAGCAGGCTAAGTGGTACGCAGTATTTT.

This clonotype was seen just once. The chain employs TRBV6-2 or TRBV6-3 and TRBJ1-2; D might be TRBD1 (6 bases). The CDR3 runs to 15 residues. With 7 bases removed from V and 4 bases from J, the gap between germline ends came to 19 bases. The V gene's germline CDR1 is MNHEY and CDR2 SVGEGT. CDR3 protein: CASTKTGAPGYGYTF. For the CDR3, the DNA is TGTGCCAGCACCAAGACAGGAGCCCCGGGCTATGGCTACACCTTC.

This clonotype came up many times. CDR3 sequence: CASSPKNEQGGTEAFF. In nucleotides, the CDR3 is TGTGCCAGCTCACCTAAAAATGAGCAGGGAGGCACTGAAGCTTTCTTT. The V and J genes are TRBV18 and TRBJ1-1; maybe TRBD1 (5 bases). The CDR3 consists of 16 residues. With 3 bases removed from V and 4 bases from J, the gap between germline ends came to 18 bases. Germline CDR1 reads KGHSH; CDR2 reads LQKENI.

Only a few counts were recorded for this clonotype. This chain uses TRBV4-2 with TRBJ1-6; D gene ambiguous. Germline CDR1 reads LGHNA; CDR2 reads YNFKEQ. Trimming shortened V by 0 bases and J by 4 bases, and 7 bases separated the two germline ends. The CDR3 has 15 amino acids. CDR3 nucleotides: TGTGCCAGCAGCCAAGATGTGGAATATAATTCACCCCTCCACTTT. Translation gives CASSQDVEYNSPLHF.

The V gene is TRBV12-3 or TRBV12-4, the J gene TRBJ2-7; 8 bases are shared with TRBD1. The ends lost 6 bases at V and 5 bases at J; junction bases unmatched: 12. CDR3 length: 15 residues. In DNA form, the CDR3 reads TGTGCCAGCAGCCCGTCGAGGACAGGGTCCCACGAGCAGTACTTC. Protein product: CASSPSRTGSHEQYF.

V and J are TRBV4-2 and TRBJ1-6; no firm D call. Trimming cost V 0 bases and J 8 bases, with 5 bases left between them. Germline CDR1 is LGHNA and CDR2 is YNFKEQ. This CDR3 has 13 amino acids. The CDR3 reads CASSQEFHSPLHF. CDR3 coding DNA: TGTGCCAGCAGCCAAGAGTTCCATTCACCCCTCCACTTT.

The chain recombines TRBV21-1 with TRBJ1-4; no DNA check was done on the table's D call, TRBD1. TRBV21-1 is described as a pseudogene. There are 18 residues in the CDR3. The CDR3 nucleotides are TGTGCCAGCAGCAAAGGAATCAGCCAGGGGGCGACTAATGAAAAACTGTTTTTT. It is translated as CASSKGISQGATNEKLFF.

This chain connects TRBV5-4 to TRBJ2-7; 14 bases map to TRBD2. Germline assignment: CDR1 SGHNT and CDR2 YYREEE (reference sequence). V trimming: 4 bases; J trimming: 4 bases; junction bases outside the gene matches: 13. The CDR3 is 18 residues long. CDR3 nucleotides: TGTGCCAGCAGCCCCCCCCGGACTAGCGGGGGGAATCCTTACGAGCAGTACTTC. Translating gives CASSPPRTSGGNPYEQYF.

The table lists this clonotype with many counts. The rearrangement links TRBV12-3 or TRBV12-4 to TRBJ1-5; D may be TRBD1 (5 bases). V lost 0 bases, J lost 4 bases, and 22 bases lay in between. The CDR3 extends over 19 amino acids. CDR3: CASSLALRGLAGVNQPQHF. CDR3 DNA sequence: TGTGCCAGCAGTTTAGCCCTAAGGGGCCTCGCGGGTGTGAATCAGCCCCAGCATTTT.